These T cell receptor beta chains were read from a single sample in a study of regulatory T cells in long-lasting Graves disease. TCRdb recomputed calls from the multiplex PCR reads with MiXCR, one row per CDR3 protein. This sample has roughly 510,000 distinct CDR3 sequences; about 16% occur once, and the top ten carry more than 10%. These records were also assigned to another study, of T cells in Graves' hyperthyroidism and ophthalmopathy.

The source material was peripheral blood mononuclear cells (PBMCs), sampled at new diagnosis, from a patient treated with antithyroid drugs. These TCRs come from a man aged 18 to 30 with Graves disease. The conserved cysteine and the conserved F or W are not part of the CDR3 here. A D gene is named only where the DNA matches it firmly.

v_call	j_call	d_call	cdr3_aa
TRBV2	TRBJ2-7	TRBD2	ASEKGASGADEQY
TRBV12-5	TRBJ1-1	-	ASGWPRDETEAF
TRBV12-3/TRBV12-4	TRBJ1-1	-	ASSSWWAYTEAF
TRBV12-3/TRBV12-4	TRBJ2-3	TRBD1	ASRGPGQGADTQY
TRBV5-1	TRBJ2-3	-	ASSHTGLSTDTQY
TRBV5-1	TRBJ2-1	-	ASSNTLVSSYNEQF
TRBV28	TRBJ2-3	-	ASSVDQGLSTDTQY
TRBV12-3/TRBV12-4	TRBJ1-1	-	ASSQRYEVTEAF
TRBV6-1	TRBJ2-7	-	ASSRYPRQGRTYEQY
TRBV5-1	TRBJ2-7	TRBD1	ASSWETGGGEQY
TRBV20-1	TRBJ2-1	TRBD2	SARGREGLEQF
TRBV6-2/TRBV6-3	TRBJ2-7	-	ASSEVMGAYEQY
TRBV12-3/TRBV12-4	TRBJ1-1	-	ASTTPGRQNTEAF
TRBV19	TRBJ2-3	-	VGDTQY
TRBV7-9	TRBJ2-5	-	ASSQEASPEETQY
TRBV18	TRBJ1-4	TRBD1	ASSPPGQRNEKLF
TRBV14	TRBJ2-7	TRBD1	ASSQTAGTGVHEQY
TRBV7-9	TRBJ2-2	-	ASSPPEATGELF
TRBV9	TRBJ1-2	-	ASSVTQGLGGYT
TRBV20-1	TRBJ1-4	TRBD1	SASAQGEKLF
TRBV7-9	TRBJ2-7	-	ASSSPIGYEQY
TRBV11-1	TRBJ1-2	-	ASSPGLSDYGYT
TRBV7-9	TRBJ2-3	-	ASSPRVGNTQY
TRBV28	TRBJ2-5	-	ASSFRAGEETQY
TRBV15	TRBJ1-1	-	ATSRGLVAF
TRBV28	TRBJ2-2	TRBD2	ASSEGLAPGELF
TRBV28	TRBJ1-1	-	ASSYMVGGTEAF
TRBV9	TRBJ1-1	-	ASSVDTNTEAF
TRBV20-1	TRBJ2-3	-	SARGRGGTDTQY
TRBV9	TRBJ1-2	TRBD1	ASSETGTGDYGYT
TRBV7-9	TRBJ2-1	TRBD2	ASSLTSESNEQF
TRBV29-1	TRBJ2-7	TRBD2	SVEDGTSGSYEQY
TRBV12-3/TRBV12-4	TRBJ2-5	TRBD2	ASTFGTSGRVQETQY
TRBV27	TRBJ1-6	TRBD1	ASSFGQVNSPLH
TRBV3-1	TRBJ2-2	-	ASSLLANTGELF
TRBV19	TRBJ1-6	-	ASQGYVGSPLH
TRBV20-1	TRBJ2-5	TRBD1	SARGGEQGAMEETQY
TRBV11-2	TRBJ2-1	-	ASSLDFTGLALF
TRBV29-1	TRBJ1-1	-	SVGGLGTEAF
TRBV11-2	TRBJ2-2	-	ASSSRLADLYTGELF
TRBV6-2/TRBV6-3	TRBJ2-2	TRBD2	ASSYLAGDTGELF
TRBV28	TRBJ2-7	TRBD2	ASSLRTGTSGSYEQY
TRBV7-9	TRBJ2-2	TRBD2	ASSHRLAGLNTGELF
TRBV28	TRBJ1-2	TRBD1	ASSTITQGAFNYGYT
TRBV5-1	TRBJ2-1	TRBD2	ASSFPTSGSSYNEQF
TRBV2	TRBJ2-2	TRBD1	ASEKWGTGVAGELF
TRBV10-3	TRBJ1-2	TRBD1	AIKDRDSSGYT
TRBV7-8	TRBJ2-1	TRBD2	ASSLSGGYRRYNEQF
TRBV9	TRBJ1-1	-	TSSEDGNTEAF
TRBV29-1	TRBJ1-4	-	SAVGRVNEKLF
TRBV6-1	TRBJ2-5	TRBD2	ASRGREPQETQY
TRBV11-2	TRBJ2-2	TRBD2	ASSPGRASGELF